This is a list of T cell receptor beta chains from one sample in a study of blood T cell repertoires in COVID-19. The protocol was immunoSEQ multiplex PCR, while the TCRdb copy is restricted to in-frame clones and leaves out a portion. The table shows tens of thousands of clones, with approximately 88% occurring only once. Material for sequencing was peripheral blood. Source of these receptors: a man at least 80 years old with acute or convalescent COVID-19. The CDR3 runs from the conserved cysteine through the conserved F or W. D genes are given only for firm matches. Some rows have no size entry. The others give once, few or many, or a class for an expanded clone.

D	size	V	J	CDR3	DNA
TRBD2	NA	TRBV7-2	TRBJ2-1	CASNEIGGRADLSYNEQFF	TGTGCCAGCAACGAAATTGGCGGGAGGGCCGATTTGTCCTACAATGAGCAGTTCTTC
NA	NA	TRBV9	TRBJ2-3	CASSARETVDTQYF	TGTGCCAGCAGCGCCCGGGAGACGGTGGATACGCAGTATTTT
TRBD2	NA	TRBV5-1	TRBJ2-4	CASSPTSALAKNIQYF	TGCGCCAGCAGCCCAACTAGCGCATTGGCCAAAAACATTCAGTACTTC
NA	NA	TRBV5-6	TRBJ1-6	CASSLVLNNSPLHF	TGTGCCAGCAGCTTGGTACTGAATAATTCACCCCTCCACTTT
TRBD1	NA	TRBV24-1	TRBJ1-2	CATSDHRGQNYGYTF	TGTGCCACCAGTGATCACAGGGGGCAGAACTATGGCTACACCTTC
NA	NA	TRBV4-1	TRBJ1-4	CASSPIGAGDGKLFF	TGCGCCAGCAGCCCTATCGGGGCAGGGGACGGAAAACTGTTTTTT
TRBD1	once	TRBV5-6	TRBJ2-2	CASSLSWTGLTGELFF	TGTGCCAGCAGCTTATCATGGACAGGTCTCACCGGGGAGCTGTTTTTT
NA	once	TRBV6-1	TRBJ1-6	CASSEASRPESPLHF	TGTGCCAGCAGTGAAGCGAGCAGGCCAGAATCACCCCTCCACTTT
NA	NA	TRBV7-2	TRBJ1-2	CASIPSANYGYTF	TGTGCCAGCATCCCCTCGGCTAACTATGGCTACACCTTC
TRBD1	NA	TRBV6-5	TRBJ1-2	CASSTGESVYGYTF	TGTGCCAGCAGTACAGGGGAGTCAGTCTACGGCTACACCTTC
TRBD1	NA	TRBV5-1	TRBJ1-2	CASSLVGDSDYGYTF	TGCGCCAGCAGCTTGGTTGGGGACAGCGACTATGGCTACACCTTC
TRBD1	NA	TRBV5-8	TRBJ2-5	CASSPRQGAAETQYF	TGTGCCAGCAGCCCCCGACAGGGGGCGGCGGAGACCCAGTACTTC
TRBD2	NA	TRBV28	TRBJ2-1	CASSWTSGRTYNEQFF	TGTGCCAGCAGTTGGACTAGCGGGAGGACTTACAATGAGCAGTTCTTC
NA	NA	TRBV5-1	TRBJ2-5	CASSSSGWGSAETQYF	TGCGCCAGCAGCTCTTCAGGGTGGGGTTCAGCGGAGACCCAGTACTTC